This T cell receptor beta chain is drawn from a study of CD8 T cells in Susac syndrome. V lost 6 bases and J 3 bases, leaving 18 bases between the germline ends. Germline V lookup: CDR1 SGHTA, CDR2 FQGTGA. The CDR3 extends over 15 amino acids. An amount of RNA that ranged from about 0.45 to 1 ug was reverse transcribed with random hexamers. TCRdb re-derived calls from the immunoSEQ multiplex PCR reads in MiXCR, one entry per CDR3 protein. The sample lists 300,000 to 350,000 distinct CDR3 sequences; approximately 90% were seen once. The genes are TRBV7-3 and TRBJ2-7, with D uncertain. The clonotype comes from a human donor with multiple sclerosis. Sequencing input: CD4+ T cells from PBMCs. The CDR3 region is CASSSSTITGYEQYF. The DNA for the CDR3 is TGTGCCAGCAGTTCCTCGACCATTACCGGCTACGAGCAGTACTTC.